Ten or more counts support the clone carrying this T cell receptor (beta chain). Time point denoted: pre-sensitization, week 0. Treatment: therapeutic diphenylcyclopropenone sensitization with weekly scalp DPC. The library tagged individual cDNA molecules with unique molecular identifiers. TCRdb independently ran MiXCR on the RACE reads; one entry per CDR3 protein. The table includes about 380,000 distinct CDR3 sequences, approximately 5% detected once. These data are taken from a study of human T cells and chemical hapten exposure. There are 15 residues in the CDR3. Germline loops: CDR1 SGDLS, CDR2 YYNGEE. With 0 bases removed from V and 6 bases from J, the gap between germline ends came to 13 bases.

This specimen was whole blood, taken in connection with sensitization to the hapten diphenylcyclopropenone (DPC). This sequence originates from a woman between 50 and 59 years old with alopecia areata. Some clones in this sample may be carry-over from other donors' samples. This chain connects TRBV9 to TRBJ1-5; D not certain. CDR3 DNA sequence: TGTGCCAGCAGCGTAGGAGGCTCAACTGGTCAGCCCCAGCATTTT. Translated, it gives CASSVGGSTGQPQHF. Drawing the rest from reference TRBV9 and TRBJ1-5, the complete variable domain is DSGVTQTPKHLITATGQRVTLRCSPRSGDLSVYWYQQSLDQGLQFLIQYYNGEERAKGNILERFSAQQFPDLHSELNLSSLELGDSALYFCASSVGGSTGQPQHFGDGTRLSIL.